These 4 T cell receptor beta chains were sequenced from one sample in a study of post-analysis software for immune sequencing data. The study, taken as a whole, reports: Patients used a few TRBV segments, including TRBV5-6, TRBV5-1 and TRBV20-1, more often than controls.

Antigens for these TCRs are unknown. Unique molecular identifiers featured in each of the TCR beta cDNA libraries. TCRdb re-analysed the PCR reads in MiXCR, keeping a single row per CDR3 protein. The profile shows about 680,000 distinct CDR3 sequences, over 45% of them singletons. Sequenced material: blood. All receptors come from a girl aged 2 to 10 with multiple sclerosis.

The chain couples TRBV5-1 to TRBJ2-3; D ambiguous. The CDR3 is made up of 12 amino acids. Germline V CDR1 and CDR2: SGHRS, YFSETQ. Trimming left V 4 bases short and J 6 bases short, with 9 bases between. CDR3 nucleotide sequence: TGCGCCAGCAGCCAGGTGGGGGATACGCAGTATTTT. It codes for CASSQVGDTQYF.

This chain's CDR3 is CASRTWNSYNSPLHF. CDR3 sequence (DNA): TGTGCCAGCAGGACGTGGAACTCCTATAATTCACCCCTCCACTTT. V is TRBV27 and J is TRBJ1-6; no clear D gene. V lost 6 bases, J lost 0 bases, and 9 bases lay in between. The germline gives CDR1 MNHEY, CDR2 SMNVEV (reference sequence). This CDR3 has 15 residues.

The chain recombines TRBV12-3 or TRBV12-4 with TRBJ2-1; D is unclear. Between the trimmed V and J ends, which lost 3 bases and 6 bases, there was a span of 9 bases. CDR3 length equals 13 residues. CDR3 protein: CASSFSRPNEQFF. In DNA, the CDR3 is TGTGCCAGCAGTTTTTCCCGACCCAATGAGCAGTTCTTC.

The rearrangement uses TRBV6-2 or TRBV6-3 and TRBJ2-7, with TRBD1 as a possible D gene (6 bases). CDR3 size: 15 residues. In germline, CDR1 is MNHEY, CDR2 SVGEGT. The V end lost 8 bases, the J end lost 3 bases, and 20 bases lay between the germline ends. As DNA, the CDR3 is TGTGCCAGCGGGGCACCCCCGGGACACCGCTACGAGCAGTACTTC. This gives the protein CASGAPPGHRYEQYF.